Below are 3 T cell receptor beta chains sequenced from a single sample in a study of T-cell memory formation after mild COVID-19. One entry per CDR3 protein, called by TCRdb with MiXCR from the 5' RACE reads. Of under 200,000 distinct CDR3 sequences in the sample, 11% are singletons; the top ten hold less than 4%. The material sequenced was PBMCs or a T cell subset sorted from them (not recorded which). These receptors were obtained from a man aged 18 to 30 who had mild COVID-19 (a few samples of this study predate the infection). Cell type and time point are not known.

The chain combines TRBV18 with TRBJ2-5; 13 bases are shared with TRBD2. V dropped 1 base and J dropped 5; count of bases not matched to a gene: 1. The CDR3 has 15 residues. CDR1 KGHSH and CDR2 LQKENI come from the germline V gene. The CDR3 reads CASSPRTSGGETQYF. The CDR3 DNA follows: TGTGCCAGCTCACCACGGACTAGCGGGGGTGAGACCCAGTACTTC.

The chain has TRBV5-6 and TRBJ2-1; D possibly corresponds to TRBD1 (6 bases). CDR3 length: 16 amino acids. Trimming removed 1 base at V and 4 bases at J, with 15 bases between. CDR1 SGHDT and CDR2 YYEEEE come from the germline V gene. The CDR3 nucleotides are TGTGCCAGCAGCTTGCAGGGGACCACCCATTACAATGAGCAGTTCTTC. Its translation is CASSLQGTTHYNEQFF.

CDR3 DNA sequence: TGTGCCAGCAGCTCCAGCAACACCGGGGAGCTGTTTTTT. Its protein is CASSSSNTGELFF. V gene TRBV7-8 combines with J gene TRBJ2-2; no reliable D call. Trimming removed 4 bases at V and 2 bases at J, with 5 bases between. This CDR3 region has 13 residues. Germline CDR1 reads SGHVS; CDR2 reads FQNEAQ.